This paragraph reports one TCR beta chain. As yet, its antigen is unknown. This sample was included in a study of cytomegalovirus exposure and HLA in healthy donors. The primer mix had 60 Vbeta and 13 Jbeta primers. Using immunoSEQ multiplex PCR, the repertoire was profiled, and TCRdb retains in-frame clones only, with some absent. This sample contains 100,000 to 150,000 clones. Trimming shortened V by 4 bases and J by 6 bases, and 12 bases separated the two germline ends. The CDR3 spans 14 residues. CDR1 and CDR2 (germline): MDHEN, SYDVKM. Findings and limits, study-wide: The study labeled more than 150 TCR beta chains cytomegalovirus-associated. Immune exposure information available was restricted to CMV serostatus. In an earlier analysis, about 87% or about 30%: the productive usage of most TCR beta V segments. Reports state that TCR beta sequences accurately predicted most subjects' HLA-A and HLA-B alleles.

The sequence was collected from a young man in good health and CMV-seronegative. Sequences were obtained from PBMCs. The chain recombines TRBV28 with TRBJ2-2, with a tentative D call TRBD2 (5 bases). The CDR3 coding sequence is TGTGCCAGCAGTTGGGGAGTGCGGGCCGGGGAGCTGTTTTTT. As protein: CASSWGVRAGELFF. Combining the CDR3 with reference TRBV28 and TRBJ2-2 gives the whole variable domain DVKVTQSSRYLVKRTGEKVFLECVQDMDHENMFWYRQDPGLGLRLIYFSYDVKMKEKGDIPEGYSVSREKKERFSLILESASTNQTSMYLCASSWGVRAGELFFGEGSRLTVL.